This T cell receptor beta chain was captured in a study of blood T cell repertoires in COVID-19. Overall study: The samples span acute and convalescent COVID-19 from the United States, Italy and Spain. Sources were T cells, B-cell-depleted T cells, or PBMCs; the material itself was cDNA or gDNA.

Original handling: Using reference gene primer amplification, nucleated cell counts were estimated. TCRdb's copy holds only in-frame clones and misses some; the assay was immunoSEQ multiplex PCR. The D gene and trimming were derived from the DNA, and the V and J assignments and clone size from that table. The sample records some 35,000 clones, 80% being singletons. This clone has only one observation. From germline, CDR1 is MGHRA and CDR2 YSYEKL. The ends were cut back, 3 bases at V and 7 bases at J, with 10 bases in the middle. The CDR3 is 14 residues long. This receptor was identified in an elderly man with acute or convalescent COVID-19. The specimen was peripheral blood. J is TRBJ1-6 and V is TRBV4-1; D is perhaps TRBD1 (6 bases). CDR3 nucleotide sequence: TGCGCCAGCAGCCAGGGGGCCTCAAATTCACCCCTCCACTTT. This sequence encodes CASSQGASNSPLHF.